The next 5 T cell receptor beta chains were all read from a single sample in a study of cytomegalovirus exposure and HLA in healthy donors. The PCR made use of 60 Vbeta and 13 Jbeta primers. The assay was immunoSEQ multiplex PCR, and TCRdb's table has in-frame clones only and misses some. The sample includes 150,000 to 200,000 clones, about 71% of them seen just once. The sample was PBMCs. The receptor source for this set is a woman aged 30 to 39 in good health and CMV-seronegative.

The rearrangement uses TRBV19 and TRBJ2-7; 7 nucleotides agree with TRBD2. V shed 1 base, J shed 2 bases, and the junction held 5 bases outside the gene matches. Germline V CDR1 and CDR2: LNHDA, SQIVND (reference sequence). This CDR3 spans 15 amino acids. CDR3 amino acids: CASSIGPGTTYEQYF. DNA of the CDR3: TGTGCCAGTAGTATAGGCCCAGGGACTACCTACGAGCAGTACTTC.

The gene calls are TRBV30 and TRBJ1-4; 11 positions match TRBD1. The CDR3 length is 14 residues. V gave up 5 bases and J gave up 10 bases; unmatched junction bases: 9. The germline V gene has CDR1 GTSNPN and CDR2 SVGIG (reference sequence). Here the CDR3 DNA reads TGTGCCTGGGACCCCGGACAGGGGGCAGGAAAACTGTTTTTT. Translated: CAWDPGQGAGKLFF.

This clone appeared a few times. The chain couples TRBV5-6 to TRBJ1-3; TRBD1 might be the D (5 bases). The CDR3 loop spans 15 amino acids. Germline CDR1 and CDR2: SGHDT and YYEEEE. The V end lost 4 bases, the J end lost 0 bases, and 11 bases lay between the germline ends. The CDR3 DNA follows: TGTGCCAGCAGCGGGGACTCCTACTCTGGAAACACCATATATTTT. This translates into CASSGDSYSGNTIYF.

The chain uses TRBV5-5 and TRBJ1-4; no firm D call. The CDR3 runs to 13 residues. V was shortened by 0 bases and J by 8 bases, with 8 bases between the two germline ends. Germline V gene sequence: CDR1 SGHKS, CDR2 YYEKEE (reference sequence). The CDR3 nucleotides read TGTGCCAGCAGCTTGGTTACAGCAGAAAAACTGTTTTTT. This translates into CASSLVTAEKLFF.

The V call is TRBV2, the J call TRBJ1-5; possibly TRBD1 for D (5 bases). V lost 4 bases and J 7 bases, leaving 5 bases between the germline ends. CDR1 and CDR2 (germline): SNHLY, FYNNEI. There are 11 residues in the CDR3. CDR3 DNA sequence: TGTGCCAGCAGTGGGGGCCAGCCCCAGCATTTT. Translation gives CASSGGQPQHF.